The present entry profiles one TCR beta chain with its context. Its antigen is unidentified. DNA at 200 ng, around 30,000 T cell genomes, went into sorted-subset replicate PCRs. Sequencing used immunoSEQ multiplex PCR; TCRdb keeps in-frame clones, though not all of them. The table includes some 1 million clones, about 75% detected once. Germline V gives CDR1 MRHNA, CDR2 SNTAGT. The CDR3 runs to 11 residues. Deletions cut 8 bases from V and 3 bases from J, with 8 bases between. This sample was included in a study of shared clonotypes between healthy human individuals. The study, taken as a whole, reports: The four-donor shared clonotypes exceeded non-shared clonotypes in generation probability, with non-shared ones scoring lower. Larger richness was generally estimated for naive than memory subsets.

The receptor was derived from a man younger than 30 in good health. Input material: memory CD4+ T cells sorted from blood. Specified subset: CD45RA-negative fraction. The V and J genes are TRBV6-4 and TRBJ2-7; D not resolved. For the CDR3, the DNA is TGTGCCAGCTGGTTGGGCTACGAGCAGTACTTC. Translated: CASWLGYEQYF.